Below, 15 T cell receptor beta chains from the same sample are listed, as sequenced in a study of PD-1 blockade in classical Hodgkin lymphoma. Clones were sequenced by immunoSEQ multiplex PCR, and TCRdb holds only the in-frame ones, with some missing. Seen here are about 97,000 clones, around 80% observed once, and the top ten hold 9.5% to 15%. No patient escaped relapse after autologous stem cell transplantation, and brentuximab vedotin exposure varied. Sequences were derived from peripheral blood mononuclear cells (PBMCs), sampled at baseline. These receptors all come from a human donor with classical Hodgkin lymphoma.

The genes are TRBV18 and TRBJ2-4; D remains ambiguous. The ends were cut back, 0 bases at V and 2 bases at J, with 8 bases in the middle. Per the germline V gene, CDR1 is KGHSH and CDR2 is LQKENI. The CDR3 has 15 residues. CDR3 in DNA: TGTGCCAGCTCACCACCGTTGCTACCCAAAAACATTCAGTACTTC. Protein: CASSPPLLPKNIQYF.

V is TRBV5-1 and J is TRBJ2-1; D is ambiguous. From germline, CDR1 is SGHRS and CDR2 YFSETQ. The CDR3 spans 12 residues. The V gene lost 4 bases and the J gene lost 8 bases, with 10 bases spanning the gap. CDR3 bases: TGCGCCAGCAGCCTCGTAGTGTATGAGCAGTTCTTC. Protein sequence: CASSLVVYEQFF.

This chain links TRBV7-9 with TRBJ2-1; possible D gene TRBD2, 6 bases. Germline CDR1 and CDR2: SEHNR and FQNEAQ (reference sequence). Trimming removed 6 bases from V and 9 bases from J, with 21 bases in between. This CDR3 contains 15 residues. CDR3 nucleotides: TGTGCCAGCAGTTCCGGGACTCCCCGTCGGGGTGAGCAGTTCTTC. Its protein is CASSSGTPRRGEQFF.

The chain combines TRBV19 with TRBJ1-1; 7 bases align to TRBD1. This CDR3 has 14 residues. V lost 5 bases and J lost 0; bases outside the gene matches: 3. Per germline, CDR1 LNHDA and CDR2 SQIVND (reference sequence). The CDR3 DNA sequence: TGTGCCAGTAGTTTGGGACAGCTGAACACTGAAGCTTTCTTT. This translates into CASSLGQLNTEAFF.

The chain links TRBV29-1 to TRBJ1-2; D unclear. Germline CDR1 SQVTM, CDR2 ANQGSEA. V lost 0 bases and J 6 bases, leaving 5 bases between the germline ends. The CDR3 is 11 amino acids. The CDR3 bases are TGCAGCGTTGAAGAAGGGAATGGCTACACCTTC. This gives the protein CSVEEGNGYTF. The full variable domain, its missing parts supplied by reference TRBV29-1 and TRBJ1-2, is SAVISQKPSRDICQRGTSLTIQCQVDSQVTMMFWYRQQPGQSLTLIATANQGSEATYESGFVIDKFPISRPNLTFSTLTVSNMSPEDSSIYLCSVEEGNGYTFGSGTRLTVV.

This clone was observed a handful of times. V gene TRBV11-2 combines with J gene TRBJ2-1; 7 bases are shared with TRBD2. V was clipped by 2 bases and J by 6 bases; unmatched bases: 16. The CDR3 is 18 amino acids. Per the germline V gene, CDR1 is SGHAT and CDR2 is FQNNGV. CDR3 DNA sequence: TGTGCCAGCAGCTTATTGGGCCCTGGACCGGGAGGACGCAATGAGCAGTTCTTC. This codes for CASSLLGPGPGGRNEQFF.

The rearrangement joins TRBV11-3 to TRBJ2-2; D might be TRBD1 (5 bases). The CDR3 spans 15 residues. The germline V and J ends were trimmed by 4 bases and 3 bases, with 12 bases remaining between them. Germline CDR1 is SGHNT and CDR2 is YENEEA. In nucleotides, the CDR3 is TGTGCCAGCAGCTCCCGACAGACTTACACCGGGGAGCTGTTTTTT. This codes for CASSSRQTYTGELFF.

The gene calls are TRBV5-1 and TRBJ2-3, with D possibly TRBD1 on 6 matching bases. CDR3 length: 15 residues. Trimming took 2 bases from V and 0 from J, leaving 10 bases between them. CDR1 and CDR2 from the germline V gene are SGHRS and YFSETQ. CDR3 nucleotide sequence: TGCGCCAGCAGCTTTAGGGGGTCCAGCACAGATACGCAGTATTTT. Translating it yields CASSFRGSSTDTQYF.

This clone occurred a few times. V and J are TRBV30 and TRBJ2-5; 13 bases line up with TRBD2. Germline CDR1 reads GTSNPN; CDR2 reads SVGIG (reference sequence). The CDR3 runs 15 residues. Germline trimming cut 5 bases from V and 2 bases from J; bases unmatched to any gene: 5. The CDR3 loop is CAWGTSGVIQETQYF. The CDR3, as DNA: TGTGCCTGGGGGACTAGCGGGGTAATACAAGAGACCCAGTACTTC.

CDR3 sequence reads: CASSLWTWEGLNTEAFF. The CDR3 nucleotides are TGTGCCAGCAGTTTATGGACCTGGGAGGGCCTGAACACTGAAGCTTTCTTT. This chain joins TRBV28 and TRBJ1-1; unclear D gene. This CDR3 is built from 17 residues. V lost 0 bases to trimming and J lost 0 bases, with 14 bases between them. Germline values: CDR1 MDHEN, CDR2 SYDVKM.

A few counts support this clone. The rearrangement uses TRBV5-1 and TRBJ1-2, with TRBD1 identical over 12 bases. From germline, CDR1 is SGHRS and CDR2 YFSETQ. J lost 4 bases, V lost 0 bases, and 16 bases had no gene match. This CDR3 comprises 20 residues. CDR3 DNA: TGCGCCAGCAGCTTGGCCGGAGACGGGACAGGGGGCTTAGGCGGCTATGGCTACACCTTC. This encodes CASSLAGDGTGGLGGYGYTF.

The rearrangement joins TRBV5-1 to TRBJ2-7; D not resolved. CDR1 is SGHRS and CDR2 is YFSETQ in the germline V gene. V lost 0 bases to trimming and J lost 3 bases, with 10 bases between them. The CDR3 runs to 14 residues. CDR3 protein: CASSLGPEDYEQYF. CDR3 nucleotide sequence: TGCGCCAGCAGCTTGGGGCCAGAAGACTACGAGCAGTACTTC.

This clone was counted once. V is TRBV5-1 and J is TRBJ2-1; D possibly corresponds to TRBD2 (6 bases). The CDR3 is 15 amino acids. V was trimmed by 4 bases and J by 0 bases, leaving 11 bases between them. CDR1 and CDR2 from the germline V gene are SGHRS and YFSETQ. DNA for the CDR3: TGCGCCAGCAGCCTGGACGGGAGCTCCTACAATGAGCAGTTCTTC. Protein: CASSLDGSSYNEQFF. Drawing the rest from reference TRBV5-1 and TRBJ2-1, the complete variable domain is KAGVTQTPRYLIKTRGQQVTLSCSPISGHRSVSWYQQTPGQGLQFLFEYFSETQRNKGNFPGRFSGRQFSNSRSEMNVSTLELGDSALYLCASSLDGSSYNEQFFGPGTRLTVL.

This clone has a handful of counts. This chain uses TRBV14 with TRBJ2-1; D remains ambiguous. Looked up from germline, CDR1 is SGHDN and CDR2 is FVKESK. The V and J ends lost 2 bases and 4 bases respectively, with 6 bases between them. This CDR3 region has 13 residues. CDR3 protein: CASSQLTYNEQFF. The CDR3 DNA reads as TGTGCCAGCAGCCAACTGACATACAATGAGCAGTTCTTC.

Written as DNA, the CDR3 is TGTGCCAGCAGCCCCCAATCCGGGACCGGGGAGCAGTTCTTC. Protein: CASSPQSGTGEQFF. V usage is TRBV9 and J usage is TRBJ2-1; TRBD1 or TRBD2 may be the D gene (5 bases each). This CDR3 contains 14 residues. Germline V gives CDR1 SGDLS, CDR2 YYNGEE. V lost 4 bases and J 10 bases, leaving 18 bases between the germline ends.